This T cell receptor (beta chain) was documented in a study of blood T cells in healthy people across ages. Every donor contributed about 10 milliliters of peripheral blood by blood draw. This CDR3 comprises 13 residues. Germline CDR1 reads SGHRS; CDR2 reads YFSETQ. With a J-beta primer mix and a sample-barcoded 5' primer, a second PCR ran 7 to 11 cycles. TCRdb analysed the 5' RACE reads with MiXCR anew, one entry per CDR3 protein. The repertoire holds fewer than 600,000 distinct CDR3 sequences, with about 27% as singletons. This clonotype came up many times. The junction does not match germline at one end; this may be a read error. The same specimen was also included in a second study, on T cells of mothers and their children. In that study: Once extracted, all RNA went into cDNA synthesis at around 1.4 ug per 15 ul.

The chain recombines TRBV5-1 with TRBJ2-5; 8 positions agree with TRBD2. The clonotype was recovered from a boy aged 2 to 10 in good health. The material sequenced was blood. The CDR3 bases are TGTGCCAGCAGCCGGGGGGGAGTCGAGACCCAGTACTTC. Encoded protein: CASSRGGVETQYF. The full variable domain, in which reference TRBV5-1 and TRBJ2-5 provide the parts outside the CDR3, is KAGVTQTPRYLIKTRGQQVTLSCSPISGHRSVSWYQQTPGQGLQFLFEYFSETQRNKGNFPGRFSGRQFSNSRSEMNVSTLELGDSALYLCASSRGGVETQYFGPGTRLLVL.